The clone carrying this T cell receptor (beta chain) has a single count. The antigen remains undetermined. The source of the sample is a study of memory CD4+ T cells and cytomegalovirus serostatus. Notes on the study in general: Repertoires predicted CMV serostatus with median bootstrapped AUC of approximately 0.94. CD4+ memory repertoires contained about 40% of the 164 reported CMV TCRbeta sequences.

In the original processing: Out-of-frame sequences were removed, leaving 2 million to 2.5 million distinct TCRbeta sequences. Produced via immunoSEQ multiplex PCR; TCRdb's table is partial and in-frame only. Clone size and the V and J calls come from that table; the DNA yielded D and trimming. This repertoire shows fewer than 40,000 clones, around 80% found once; its top ten account for about 5.8%. The sort gate was single viable CD3+CD4+CD8-CD45RO+ cells for memory CD4+ T cells. Positive selection with CD4 microbeads enriched total CD4+ T cells. Germline loops: CDR1 MNHNS, CDR2 SASEGT. Between the trimmed V and J ends, which lost 6 bases and 6 bases, there was a span of 15 bases. The CDR3 is 14 residues long.

The chain recombines TRBV6-1 with TRBJ2-4; D is possibly TRBD2 (6 bases). This clonotype was sampled from an adult in good health and CMV-seropositive. Sequenced: memory CD4+ T cells from blood. The chain's CDR3 is CASSDSGRRNIQYF. The CDR3 coding sequence is TGTGCCAGCAGCGACTCAGGGAGGAGAAACATTCAGTACTTC.